The rows below give T cell receptor beta chains drawn from one sample of a study of T cells in Graves' hyperthyroidism and ophthalmopathy. MiXCR, run by TCRdb on the multiplex PCR reads, gives a single entry per CDR3 protein. The table records more than 500,000 distinct CDR3 sequences, 15% to 20% of them present only once. Material: blood. These receptors originate from a woman aged 25-40 years with Graves' ophthalmopathy. The CDR3 runs from the conserved cysteine through the conserved F or W. The D gene is left open where the match is weak. Clone sizes are given selectively: once, few, many, or a class where the clone is expanded.

D	J	V	size	CDR3	DNA
.	TRBJ2-3	TRBV28	.	CASSLSQDTDTQYF	TGTGCCAGCAGTTTGTCCCAGGACACAGATACGCAGTATTTT
.	TRBJ2-1	TRBV28	few	CASSSPGSYNEQFF	TGTGCCAGCAGTTCTCCAGGCTCCTACAATGAGCAGTTCTTC
.	TRBJ2-7	TRBV30	many	CAWSPGLTYEQYF	TGTGCCTGGAGTCCGGGACTGACCTACGAGCAGTACTTC
.	TRBJ2-2	TRBV5-8	many	CASSLKQTRTQLSTGELFF	TGTGCCAGCAGCTTGAAACAGACACGGACGCAATTATCCACCGGGGAGCTGTTTTTT
TRBD1	TRBJ2-2	TRBV5-1	few	CANPGTGATGELFF	TGCGCCAACCCCGGGACAGGGGCCACCGGGGAGCTGTTTTTT
.	TRBJ2-7	TRBV7-2	many	CASSSLHEQYF	TGTGCCAGCAGCTCCCTTCACGAGCAGTACTTC
.	TRBJ2-2	TRBV20-1	few	CSAKGFRGLGNTGELFF	TGCAGTGCCAAAGGGTTCCGGGGTCTCGGGAACACCGGGGAGCTGTTTTTT
.	TRBJ2-7	TRBV6-1	many	CASSEDKVLSYEQYF	TGTGCCAGCAGTGAAGATAAGGTTCTCTCCTACGAGCAGTACTTC
.	TRBJ2-2	TRBV2	many	CASRQGRSGGFSGELFF	TGTGCCAGCCGTCAAGGTCGTTCAGGGGGGTTCTCCGGGGAGCTGTTTTTT
TRBD1	TRBJ1-2	TRBV4-1	few	CASSQGSGGYGYTF	TGCGCCAGCAGCCAAGGGTCAGGGGGCTATGGCTACACCTTC
TRBD1	TRBJ2-1	TRBV2	many	CASVPTGSVSNEQFF	TGTGCCAGCGTTCCGACAGGGTCAGTATCGAATGAGCAGTTCTTC
TRBD1	TRBJ1-1	TRBV18	.	CASSQGQPNTEAFF	TGTGCCAGCTCACAGGGACAGCCGAACACTGAAGCTTTCTTT
.	TRBJ1-4	TRBV20-1	few	CSARVPQTNEKLFF	TGCAGTGCTAGAGTGCCTCAGACTAATGAAAAACTGTTTTTT
TRBD1	TRBJ1-1	TRBV15	few	CATDRGGTEAFF	TGTGCCACCGACAGGGGAGGGACTGAAGCTTTCTTT
.	TRBJ1-2	TRBV12-3/TRBV12-4	few	CASSFKGNYGYTF	TGTGCCAGCAGTTTCAAAGGGAACTATGGCTACACCTTC
.	TRBJ1-4	TRBV19	.	CASSIDGKKLFF	TGTGCCAGTAGTATCGACGGGAAAAAACTGTTTTTT
.	TRBJ2-1	TRBV7-2	many	CASSLDLNEQFF	TGTGCCAGCAGCTTAGATCTCAATGAGCAGTTCTTC
.	TRBJ1-2	TRBV19	.	CASIGRPGSDYGYTF	TGTGCCAGTATCGGAAGGCCGGGATCCGATTATGGCTACACCTTC
.	TRBJ2-7	TRBV20-1	few	CSASGDIVYEQYF	TGCAGTGCTAGCGGGGACATAGTCTACGAGCAGTACTTC